This T cell receptor (beta chain) appears in the sequencing data of a study of CD8+ T cells in alopecia areata. RNA extraction was followed by reverse transcription into cDNA, which acted as the sequencing template. The repertoire was sequenced with immunoSEQ multiplex PCR; TCRdb's copy has only in-frame clones and lacks some. The sample has over 150,000 clones, 56% seen once; the top ten hold 4.9%. CD4+ and CD8+ T cells were sorted from PBMCs stained for CD3, CD4 and CD8. Turning to this clone: A junction boundary mismatches the germline segment, possibly from a read error.

The CDR3 spans 15 residues. The germline CDR1 and CDR2 sequences are SGDLS and YYNGEE. The chain is built from TRBV9 and TRBJ2-5; D possibly uses TRBD1 or TRBD2 (5 bases each). Sample: CD8+ T cells sorted from blood. This TCR came from a human donor in good health. CDR3 DNA: TGTGCCAGCAGCGTATCAGAAAGGGACCAAAAGACCCAGTACTTC. It codes for CASSVSERDQKTQYF.